This T cell receptor beta chain emerged from a study of blood T cell repertoires in COVID-19. The method was immunoSEQ multiplex PCR; TCRdb's version includes in-frame clones alone and lacks a portion of them. The sample has tens of thousands of clones, about three quarters seen once. Sequencing input: peripheral blood. The clonotype was recovered from a woman of 80 years or more with active or convalescent COVID-19.

The CDR3 loop is CAAAKGQTNYGYTF. The CDR3 region has the DNA TGTGCCGCCGCGAAGGGACAGACTAACTATGGCTACACCTTC. The chain carries TRBV10-3 and TRBJ1-2, with 7 bases fitting TRBD1. Germline V lookup: CDR1 ENHRY, CDR2 SYGVKD. This CDR3 has 14 residues. V shed 11 bases and J 0 bases; nucleotides not matched to a gene: 9.